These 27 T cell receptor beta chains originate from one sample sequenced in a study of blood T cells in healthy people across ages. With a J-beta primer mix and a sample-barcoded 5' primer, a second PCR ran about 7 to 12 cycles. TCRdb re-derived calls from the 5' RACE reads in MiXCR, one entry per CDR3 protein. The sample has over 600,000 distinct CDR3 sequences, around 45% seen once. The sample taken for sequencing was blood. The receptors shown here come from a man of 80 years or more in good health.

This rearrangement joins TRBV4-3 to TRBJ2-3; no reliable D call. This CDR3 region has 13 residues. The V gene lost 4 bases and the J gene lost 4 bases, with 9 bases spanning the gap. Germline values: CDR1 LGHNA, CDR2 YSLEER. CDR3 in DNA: TGCGCCAGCAGCCCCCCCCATCCAGATACGCAGTATTTT. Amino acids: CASSPPHPDTQYF.

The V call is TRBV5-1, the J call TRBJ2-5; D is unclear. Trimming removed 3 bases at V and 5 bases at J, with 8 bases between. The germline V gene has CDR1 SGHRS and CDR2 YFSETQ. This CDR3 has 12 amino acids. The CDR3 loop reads CASSWGFETQYF. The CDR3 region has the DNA TGCGCCAGCAGCTGGGGATTCGAGACCCAGTACTTC. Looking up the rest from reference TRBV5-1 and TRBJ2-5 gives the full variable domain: KAGVTQTPRYLIKTRGQQVTLSCSPISGHRSVSWYQQTPGQGLQFLFEYFSETQRNKGNFPGRFSGRQFSNSRSEMNVSTLELGDSALYLCASSWGFETQYFGPGTRLLVL.

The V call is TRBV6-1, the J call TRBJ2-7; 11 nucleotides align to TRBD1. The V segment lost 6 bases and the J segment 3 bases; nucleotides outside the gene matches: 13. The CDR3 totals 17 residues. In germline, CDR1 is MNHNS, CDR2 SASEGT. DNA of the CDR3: TGTGCCAGCAGCCAGTTACCGGGACAGGGGGTTTTCTACGAGCAGTACTTC. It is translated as CASSQLPGQGVFYEQYF.

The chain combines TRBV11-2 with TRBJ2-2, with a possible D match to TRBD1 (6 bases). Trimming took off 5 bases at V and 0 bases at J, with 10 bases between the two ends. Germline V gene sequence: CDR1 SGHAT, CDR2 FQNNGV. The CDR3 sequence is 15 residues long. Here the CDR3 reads CASSPDSTNTGELFF. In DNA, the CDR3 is TGTGCCAGCAGCCCGGACAGTACGAACACCGGGGAGCTGTTTTTT.

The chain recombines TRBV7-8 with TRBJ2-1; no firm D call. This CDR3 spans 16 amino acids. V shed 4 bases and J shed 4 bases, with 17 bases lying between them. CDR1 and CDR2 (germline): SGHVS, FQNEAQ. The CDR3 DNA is TGTGCCAGCAGCTCCGGCAGCTCCAGAGTTTACAATGAGCAGTTCTTC. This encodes CASSSGSSRVYNEQFF.

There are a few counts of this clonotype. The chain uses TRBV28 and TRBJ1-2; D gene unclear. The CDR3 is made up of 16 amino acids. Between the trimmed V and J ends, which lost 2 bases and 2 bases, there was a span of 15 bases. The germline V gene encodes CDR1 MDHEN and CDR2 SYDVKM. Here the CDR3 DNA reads TGTGCCAGCAGTTTAATTGGGGATGACTCAAACTATGGCTACACCTTC. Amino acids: CASSLIGDDSNYGYTF.

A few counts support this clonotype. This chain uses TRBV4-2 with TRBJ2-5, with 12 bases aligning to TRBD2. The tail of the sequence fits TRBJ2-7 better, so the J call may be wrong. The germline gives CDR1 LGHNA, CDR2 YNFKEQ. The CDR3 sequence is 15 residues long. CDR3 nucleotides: TGTGCCAGCAGCCAAGTGACTAGCGGGAGATCCGAGCAGTACTTC. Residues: CASSQVTSGRSEQYF.

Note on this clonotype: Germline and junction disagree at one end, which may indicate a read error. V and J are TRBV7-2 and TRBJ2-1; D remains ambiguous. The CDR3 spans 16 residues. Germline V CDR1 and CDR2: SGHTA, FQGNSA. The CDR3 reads CASSLSREVSYNEQFF. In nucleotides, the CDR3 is TGCGCCAGCAGCTTGTCAAGGGAAGTATCCTACAATGAGCAGTTCTTC.

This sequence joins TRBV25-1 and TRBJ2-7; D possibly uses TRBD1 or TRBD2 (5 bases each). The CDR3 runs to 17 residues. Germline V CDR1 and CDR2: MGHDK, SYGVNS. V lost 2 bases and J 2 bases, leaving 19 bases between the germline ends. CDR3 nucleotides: TGTGCCAGCAGTGAAGGGTCCGGGGCAGGGCTTACCTACGAGCAGTACTTC. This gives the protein CASSEGSGAGLTYEQYF.

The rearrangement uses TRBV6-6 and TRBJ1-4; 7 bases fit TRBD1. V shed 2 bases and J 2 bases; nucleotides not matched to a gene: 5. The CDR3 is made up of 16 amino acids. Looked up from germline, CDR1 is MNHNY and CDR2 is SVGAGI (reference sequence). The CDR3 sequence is CASSYTGDSTNEKLFF. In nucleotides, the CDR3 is TGTGCCAGCAGTTACACAGGGGATTCCACTAATGAAAAACTGTTTTTT.

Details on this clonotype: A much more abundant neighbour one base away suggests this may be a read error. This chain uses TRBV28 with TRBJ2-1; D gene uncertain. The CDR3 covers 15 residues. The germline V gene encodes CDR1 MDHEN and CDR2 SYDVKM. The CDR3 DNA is TGTACCAGCAGTCGCGGTACTAAAACCTACAATGAGCAGTTCTTC. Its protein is CTSSRGTKTYNEQFF.

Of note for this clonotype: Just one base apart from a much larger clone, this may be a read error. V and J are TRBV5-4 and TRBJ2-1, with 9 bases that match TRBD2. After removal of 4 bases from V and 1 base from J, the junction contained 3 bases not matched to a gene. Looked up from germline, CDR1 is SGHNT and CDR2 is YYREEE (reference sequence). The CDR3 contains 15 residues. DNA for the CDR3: TGTGCCAGCAGCATAGCGGGAGCGTCCTACAATGAGCAGTTCTTC. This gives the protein CASSIAGASYNEQFF. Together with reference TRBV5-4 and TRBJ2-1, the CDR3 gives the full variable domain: ETGVTQSPTHLIKTRGQQVTLRCSSQSGHNTVSWYQQALGQGPQFIFQYYREEENGRGNFPPRFSGLQFPNYSSELNVNALELDDSALYLCASSIAGASYNEQFFGPGTRLTVL.

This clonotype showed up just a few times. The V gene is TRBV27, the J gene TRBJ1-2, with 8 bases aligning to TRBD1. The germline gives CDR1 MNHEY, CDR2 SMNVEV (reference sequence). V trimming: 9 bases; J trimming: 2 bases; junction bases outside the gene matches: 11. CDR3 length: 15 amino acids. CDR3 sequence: CASRTQRQGNYGYTF. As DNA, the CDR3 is TGTGCCAGTAGAACCCAAAGACAGGGGAACTATGGCTACACCTTC.

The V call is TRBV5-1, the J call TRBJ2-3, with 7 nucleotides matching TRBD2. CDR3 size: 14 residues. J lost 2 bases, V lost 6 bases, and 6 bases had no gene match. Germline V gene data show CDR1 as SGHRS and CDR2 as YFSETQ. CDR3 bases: TGCGCCAGCACCCGGGAGGCCTCCACAGATACGCAGTATTTT. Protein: CASTREASTDTQYF.

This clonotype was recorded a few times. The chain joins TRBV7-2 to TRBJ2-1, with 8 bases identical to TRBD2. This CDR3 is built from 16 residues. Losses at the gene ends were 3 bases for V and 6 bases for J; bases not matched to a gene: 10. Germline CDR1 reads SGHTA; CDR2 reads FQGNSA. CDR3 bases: TGTGCCAGCAGCTTGGTCGGCGGGAGGACCCCCAATGAGCAGTTCTTC. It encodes CASSLVGGRTPNEQFF.

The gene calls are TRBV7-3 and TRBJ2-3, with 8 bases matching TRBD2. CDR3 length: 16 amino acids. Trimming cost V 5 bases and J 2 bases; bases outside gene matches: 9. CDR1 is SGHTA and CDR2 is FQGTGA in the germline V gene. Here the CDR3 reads CASSRSGSYLTDTQYF. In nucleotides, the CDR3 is TGTGCCAGCAGCCGAAGCGGGAGTTATCTCACAGATACGCAGTATTTT.

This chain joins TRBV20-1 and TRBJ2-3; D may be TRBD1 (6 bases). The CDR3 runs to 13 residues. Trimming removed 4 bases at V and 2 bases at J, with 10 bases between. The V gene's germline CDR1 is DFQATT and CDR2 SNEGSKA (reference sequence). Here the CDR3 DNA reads TGCAGTGCTACGGACAGCCACACAGATACGCAGTATTTT. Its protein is CSATDSHTDTQYF.

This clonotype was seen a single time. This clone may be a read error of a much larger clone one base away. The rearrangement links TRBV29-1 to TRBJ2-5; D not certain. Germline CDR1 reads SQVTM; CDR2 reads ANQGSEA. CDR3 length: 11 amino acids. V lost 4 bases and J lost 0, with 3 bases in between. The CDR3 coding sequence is TGCAGCGTTGGACACCAAGAGACCCAGTACTTC. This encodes CSVGHQETQYF.

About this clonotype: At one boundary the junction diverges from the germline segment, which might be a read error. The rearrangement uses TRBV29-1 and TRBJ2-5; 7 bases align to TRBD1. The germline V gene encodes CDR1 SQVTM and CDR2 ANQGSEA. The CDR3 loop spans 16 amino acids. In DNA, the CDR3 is TGCAGCGTTGAAGCCCCGGGACAGAGCAATCAAGAGGCCCAGTACTTC. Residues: CSVEAPGQSNQEAQYF.

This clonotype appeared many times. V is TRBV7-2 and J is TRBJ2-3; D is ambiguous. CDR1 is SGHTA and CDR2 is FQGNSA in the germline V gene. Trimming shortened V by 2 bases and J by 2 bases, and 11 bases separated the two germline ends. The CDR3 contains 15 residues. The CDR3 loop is CASSLRWEYTDTQYF. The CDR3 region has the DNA TGTGCCAGCAGCTTAAGGTGGGAATACACAGATACGCAGTATTTT.

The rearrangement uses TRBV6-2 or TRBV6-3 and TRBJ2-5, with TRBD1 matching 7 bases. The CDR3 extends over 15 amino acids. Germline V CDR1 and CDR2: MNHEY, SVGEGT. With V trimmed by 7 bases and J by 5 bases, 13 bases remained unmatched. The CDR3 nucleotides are TGTGCCAGCATTTTATCCGGGACAGAGGGGGAGACCCAGTACTTC. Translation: CASILSGTEGETQYF.

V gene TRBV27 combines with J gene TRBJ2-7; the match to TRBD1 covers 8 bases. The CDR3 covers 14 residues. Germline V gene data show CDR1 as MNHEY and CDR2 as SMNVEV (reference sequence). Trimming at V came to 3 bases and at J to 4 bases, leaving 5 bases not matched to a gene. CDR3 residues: CASSFRQGRYEQYF. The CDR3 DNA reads TGTGCCAGCAGTTTCAGACAGGGGAGGTACGAGCAGTACTTC.

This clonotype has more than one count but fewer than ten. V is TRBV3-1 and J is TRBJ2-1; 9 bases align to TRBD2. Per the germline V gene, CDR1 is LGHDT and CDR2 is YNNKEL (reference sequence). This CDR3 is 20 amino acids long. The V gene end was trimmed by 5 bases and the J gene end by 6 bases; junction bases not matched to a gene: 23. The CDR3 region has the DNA TGTGCCAGCAGCAAGCGCGGCTTTGGGGGACTAGCAGGTGGTGGCAATGAGCAGTTCTTC. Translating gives CASSKRGFGGLAGGGNEQFF.

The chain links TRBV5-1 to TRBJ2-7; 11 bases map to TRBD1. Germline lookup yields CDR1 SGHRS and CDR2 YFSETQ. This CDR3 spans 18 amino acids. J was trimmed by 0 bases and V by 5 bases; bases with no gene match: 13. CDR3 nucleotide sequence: TGCGCCAGCAGTGGGGGAGCGTTCGGGACAGGGGGCTCCTACGAGCAGTACTTC. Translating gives CASSGGAFGTGGSYEQYF.

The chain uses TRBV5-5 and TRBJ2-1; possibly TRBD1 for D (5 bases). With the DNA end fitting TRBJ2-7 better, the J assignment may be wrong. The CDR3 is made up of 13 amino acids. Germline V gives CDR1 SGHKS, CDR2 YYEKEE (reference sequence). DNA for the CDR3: TGTGCCAGCAGCTTCGGACACTACAATGAGCAGTACTTC. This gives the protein CASSFGHYNEQYF.

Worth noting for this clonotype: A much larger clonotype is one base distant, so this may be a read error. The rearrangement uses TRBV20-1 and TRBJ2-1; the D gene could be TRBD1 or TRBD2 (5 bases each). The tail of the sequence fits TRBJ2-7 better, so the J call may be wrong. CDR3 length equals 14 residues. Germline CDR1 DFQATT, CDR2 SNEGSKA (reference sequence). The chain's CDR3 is CSAIGWDAYNEQYF. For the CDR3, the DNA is TGCAGTGCTATTGGGTGGGACGCTTACAATGAGCAGTACTTC.

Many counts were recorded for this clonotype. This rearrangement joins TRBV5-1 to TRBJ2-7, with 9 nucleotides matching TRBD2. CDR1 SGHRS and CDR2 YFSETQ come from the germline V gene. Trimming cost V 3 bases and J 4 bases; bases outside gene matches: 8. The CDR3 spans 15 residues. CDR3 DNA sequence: TGCGCCAGCAGCTCCCGTAGCGGGAGCGGATACGAGCAGTACTTC. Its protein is CASSSRSGSGYEQYF.